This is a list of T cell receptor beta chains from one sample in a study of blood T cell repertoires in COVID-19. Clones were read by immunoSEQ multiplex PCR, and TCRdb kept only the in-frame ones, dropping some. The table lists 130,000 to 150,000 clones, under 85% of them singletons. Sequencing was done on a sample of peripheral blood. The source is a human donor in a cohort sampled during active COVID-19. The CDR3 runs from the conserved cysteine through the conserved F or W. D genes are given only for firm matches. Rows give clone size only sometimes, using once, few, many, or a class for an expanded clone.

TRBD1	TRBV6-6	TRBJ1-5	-	TGTGCCAGCAGTTTTGGGGGACAGGACTTCAATCAGCCCCAGCATTTT	CASSFGGQDFNQPQHF
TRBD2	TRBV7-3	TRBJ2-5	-	TGTGCCAGCAGCTTAGGCCTAGCGGGGAGAGAGACCCAGTACTTC	CASSLGLAGRETQYF
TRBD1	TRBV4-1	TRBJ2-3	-	TGCGCCAGCAGCCAATGGACAGGTGCAGATACGCAGTATTTT	CASSQWTGADTQYF
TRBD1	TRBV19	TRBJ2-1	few	TGTGCCAGTAGTATATCGGGACAGGGTTACTACAATGAGCAGTTCTTC	CASSISGQGYYNEQFF
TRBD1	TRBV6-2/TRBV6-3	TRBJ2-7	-	TGTGCCAGCAGTTACATCCCTAGGGGACAGGGAAACTACGAGCAGTACTTC	CASSYIPRGQGNYEQYF
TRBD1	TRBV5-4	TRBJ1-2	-	TGTGCCAGCAGCTGGGACAGGGAAGACTATGGCTACACCTTC	CASSWDREDYGYTF
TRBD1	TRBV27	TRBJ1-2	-	TGTGCCAGCAAGGTCAGGGGGCCGGGCTATGGCTACACCTTC	CASKVRGPGYGYTF
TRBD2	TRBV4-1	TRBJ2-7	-	TGCGCCAGCAGCCAAGTGAGCGGGGGGTTCGGCGAGCAGTACTTC	CASSQVSGGFGEQYF
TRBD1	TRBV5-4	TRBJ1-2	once	TGTGCCAGCAGCTTGCGGACAGGGGTGAACTATGGCTACACCTTC	CASSLRTGVNYGYTF
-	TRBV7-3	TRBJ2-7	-	TGTGCCAGCAGCCCCTCCGGGGGTTACGAGCAGTACTTC	CASSPSGGYEQYF
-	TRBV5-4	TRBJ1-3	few	TGTGCCAGCAGCACAGCCTCACGGACAGCCGCCTCTGGAAACACCATATATTTT	CASSTASRTAASGNTIYF
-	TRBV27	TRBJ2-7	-	TGTGCCAGCAGTTTCCGAGGGGGTTCCTACGAGCAGTACTTC	CASSFRGGSYEQYF
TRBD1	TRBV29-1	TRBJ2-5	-	TGCAGCGTTGTCGGACAGGGGTTAGCAGAGACCCAGTACTTC	CSVVGQGLAETQYF
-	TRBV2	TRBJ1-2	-	TGTGCCAGCAGTGTGGGCAGGGCCTCTGGCTACACCTTC	CASSVGRASGYTF
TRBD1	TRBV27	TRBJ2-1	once	TGTGCCAGCAGATCAACAGGGGGCGGCTCTGGGCAGTTCTTC	CASRSTGGGSGQFF
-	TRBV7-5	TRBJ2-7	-	TGTGCCAGAAGCTGCTATTACGAGCAGTACTTC	CARSCYYEQYF
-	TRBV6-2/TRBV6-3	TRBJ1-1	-	TGTGCCAGCAGTTACACGGGGAACACTGAAGCTTTCTTT	CASSYTGNTEAFF
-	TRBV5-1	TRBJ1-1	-	TGCGCCAGCAGCTTGGACGGGGGGCGGAACACTGAAGCTTTCTTT	CASSLDGGRNTEAFF
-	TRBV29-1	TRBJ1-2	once	TGCAGCGTTGACCCGACTGGCCGAAACTATGGCTACACCTTC	CSVDPTGRNYGYTF
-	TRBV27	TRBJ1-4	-	TGTGCCAGCTTGGGGGCTCTGGGTGAAAAACTGTTTTTT	CASLGALGEKLFF
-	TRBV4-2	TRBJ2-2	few	TGTGCCAGCAGCCAAGACTTTACCGGGACTGCCACCGGGGAGCTGTTTTTT	CASSQDFTGTATGELFF
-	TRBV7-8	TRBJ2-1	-	TGTGCCAGCAGCTTAGGCGGGACCTGCAATGAGCAGTTCTTC	CASSLGGTCNEQFF
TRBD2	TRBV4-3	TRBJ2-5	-	TGCGCCAGCAGCCAAGCCATTAGCGGGGGGGCTCGGTCTGAGACCCAGTACTTC	CASSQAISGGARSETQYF
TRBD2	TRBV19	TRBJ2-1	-	TGTGCCAGTAGTCTCTTAGCGGGGGGCTCCTACAATGAGCAGTTCTTC	CASSLLAGGSYNEQFF
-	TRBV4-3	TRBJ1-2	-	TGCGCCAGCAGCCAACCACTCGGGGGGGGGCGCTACACCTTC	CASSQPLGGGRYTF
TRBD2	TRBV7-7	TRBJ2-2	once	TGTGCTAGCAGCCCGAGCGGGGCCACCGGGGAGCTGTTTTTT	CASSPSGATGELFF
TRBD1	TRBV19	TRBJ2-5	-	TGTGCCAGTAGTGGGACAGGGTATGAGACCCAGTACTTC	CASSGTGYETQYF
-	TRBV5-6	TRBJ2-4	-	TGTGCCAGCAGTTTAAACTCGGTAGCCAAAAACATTCAGTACTTC	CASSLNSVAKNIQYF
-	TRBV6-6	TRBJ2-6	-	TGTGCCAGCAGTCCTCCTCAGGGGTCTGGGGCCAACGTCCTGACTTTC	CASSPPQGSGANVLTF
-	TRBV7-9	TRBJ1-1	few	TGTGCCAGCAGCTTAAGGGATGGCAAGGGGATGTACGCTGAAGCTTTCTTT	CASSLRDGKGMYAEAFF
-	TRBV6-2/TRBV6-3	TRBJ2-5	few	TGTGCCAGCAGTTACCTATCGGGGGGCCCTGAGACCCAGTACTTC	CASSYLSGGPETQYF
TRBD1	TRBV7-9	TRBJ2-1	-	TGTGCCAGCAGCCTAAGGGACAGGGGAGGGAATGAGCAGTTCTTC	CASSLRDRGGNEQFF
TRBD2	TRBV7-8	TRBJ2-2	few	TGTGCCAGCAGCTTAGTGACTAGCGGGGGTCCCGGGGAGCTGTTTTTT	CASSLVTSGGPGELFF
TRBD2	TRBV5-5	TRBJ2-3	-	TGTGCCAGCAGCACCCTAGCGGGAGATACGCAGTATTTT	CASSTLAGDTQYF
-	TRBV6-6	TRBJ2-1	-	TGTGCCAGCAGGTCAGTCCATGAGCAGTTCTTC	CASRSVHEQFF
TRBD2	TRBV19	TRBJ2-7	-	TGTGCCAGTAGTGAACTAGCGGGTCTTACCTACGAGCAGTACTTC	CASSELAGLTYEQYF
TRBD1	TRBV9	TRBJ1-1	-	TGTGCCAGCAGCGAGGGACAGACGAACACTGAAGCTTTCTTT	CASSEGQTNTEAFF
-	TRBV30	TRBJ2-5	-	TGTGCCTGGAGTGTAAGAACGGGAAAATTGGCCCAGTACTTC	CAWSVRTGKLAQYF
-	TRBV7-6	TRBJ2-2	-	TGTGCCACCCTGGGGGCGACCGGGGAGCTGTTTTTT	CATLGATGELFF
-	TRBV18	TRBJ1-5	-	TGTGCCAGCTCCAGGGGTGGAAATCAGCCCCAGCATTTT	CASSRGGNQPQHF
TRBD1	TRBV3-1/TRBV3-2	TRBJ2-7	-	TGTGCCAGCAGCCAAGAACCTCCGGGACAGGGAGGGCGCGACGAGCAGTACTTC	CASSQEPPGQGGRDEQYF
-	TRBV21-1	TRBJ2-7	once	TGTGCCAGCAGCAAGAGCGGGGGTGCCTACGAGCAGTACTTC	CASSKSGGAYEQYF
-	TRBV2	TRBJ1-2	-	TGTGCCAGCAACCCGACACGCTGGCCCGTAGGCTACACCTTC	CASNPTRWPVGYTF
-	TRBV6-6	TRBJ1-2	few	TGTGCCAGCTGGATGAGGGGACACGTCTATGGCTACACCTTC	CASWMRGHVYGYTF
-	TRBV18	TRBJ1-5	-	TGTGCCAGCTCACCTCGGAGGGATCAGCCCCAGCATTTT	CASSPRRDQPQHF